Given below is one T cell receptor (beta chain) in context. The entry originates in a study of T cell responses to AZD1222 COVID-19 vaccine. V gave up 1 base and J gave up 0 bases, with 10 bases separating them. CDR1 is SGHTA, CDR2 FQGNSA, per germline. The CDR3 spans 15 residues. Assay used: immunoSEQ multiplex PCR; TCRdb lists only in-frame clones, some missing. The repertoire holds some 120,000 clones, with 87% as singletons. This clonotype was sampled from an adult in good health. This rearrangement joins TRBV7-2 to TRBJ2-7; D is ambiguous. Sequenced material: peripheral blood, taken on day 0 of AZD1222 vaccination. CDR3 in DNA: TGTGCCAGCAGCTTAGTGGAGTGGAACTCCTACGAGCAGTACTTC. It yields the protein CASSLVEWNSYEQYF.